A selection of T cell receptor beta chains follows, all from one sample in a study of vaccination effects on CD4 cells after COVID-19. Libraries were prepared by immunoSEQ multiplex PCR; TCRdb keeps only in-frame clonotypes and omits some of them. Of about 45,000 clones in the sample, roughly four fifths were seen once. These receptors have no known antigen. The source was CD4+ T cells from PBMCs cultured with a peptide pool, collected before COVID-19 vaccination. The receptors were sampled from a human donor who had a prior SARS-CoV-2 infection. Each CDR3 is given with its conserved first and last residue.

v_gene,j_gene,CDR3aa
TRBV4-2,TRBJ2-5,CASSQVSSGGEETQYF
TRBV9,TRBJ2-3,CASSYSRTSTDTQYF
TRBV5-1,TRBJ2-1,CASSLATGQQYNEQFF
TRBV12-3/TRBV12-4,TRBJ2-2,CASSLQGTGELFF
TRBV19,TRBJ1-2,CASSDGGGYGYTF
TRBV2,TRBJ1-5,CASSEGRPPRPQHF
TRBV7-8,TRBJ1-1,CASSLALTGRRKVDTEAFF
TRBV28,TRBJ2-7,CASSLSGSRSYEQYF
TRBV5-1,TRBJ2-2,CASSLAIANTGELFF
TRBV7-9,TRBJ2-5,CASSWYQETQYF
TRBV18,TRBJ1-3,CASSPPAGNTIYF
TRBV6-5,TRBJ2-7,CASSLEWGGEQYF
TRBV7-3,TRBJ2-1,CASSPNLILVSNEQFF
TRBV7-2,TRBJ1-3,CASSLRGGARGHSGNTIYF
TRBV7-3,TRBJ2-5,CASRPNEASGRFGETQYF
TRBV29-1,TRBJ2-1,CSVEDQYGYNEQFF
TRBV24-1,TRBJ2-2,CATSERSNTGELFF